This passage covers 4 T cell receptor beta chains from one sample sequenced in a study of blood T cell repertoires in COVID-19. Generated by immunoSEQ multiplex PCR, the TCRdb table keeps only in-frame clones and is missing some. The sample shows about 110,000 clones, around 68% of them seen only once. Input material: peripheral blood. Source of these receptors: a woman in her fifties or sixties with acute or convalescent COVID-19.

The chain joins TRBV6-2 or TRBV6-3 to TRBJ1-2, with D hard to call. V lost 6 bases and J 8 bases, leaving 22 bases between the germline ends. The CDR3 runs 15 residues. Germline-derived CDR1 and CDR2 are MNHEY and SVGEGT. The CDR3 here is CASSPSGYPSGGYTF. CDR3 nucleotide sequence: TGTGCCAGCAGCCCCTCCGGGTACCCTTCGGGGGGCTACACCTTC.

On this clone: Additional DNA sequences in this sample encode the identical CDR3. CDR3 nucleotide sequence: TGCGCCAGCAGCTTGGCCCCTAGCGGGGGGGACAATGAGCAGTTCTTC. It translates to CASSLAPSGGDNEQFF. The V and J genes are TRBV5-1 and TRBJ2-1, with TRBD2 matching 12 bases. The trim removed 0 bases at V and 5 bases at J, leaving 3 bases unmatched. CDR1 and CDR2 from the germline V gene are SGHRS and YFSETQ. CDR3 length: 16 residues.

There are a few counts of this clone. CDR3 region: CASSGSEGWTGELFF. The CDR3 nucleotides read TGTGCCAGCAGTGGATCGGAGGGTTGGACCGGGGAGCTGTTTTTT. The chain recombines TRBV2 with TRBJ2-2; a weak D match, TRBD2 (6 bases). Germline V lookup: CDR1 SNHLY, CDR2 FYNNEI. This CDR3 is built from 15 residues. Trimming removed 4 bases from V and 5 bases from J, with 14 bases in between.

This clone is a singleton in its sample. The V gene is TRBV30, the J gene TRBJ2-3, with 7 positions matching TRBD1. Losses at the gene ends were 5 bases for V and 1 base for J; bases not matched to a gene: 0. The CDR3 loop spans 12 amino acids. Germline lookup yields CDR1 GTSNPN and CDR2 SVGIG (reference sequence). The CDR3, as DNA: TGTGCCTGGGGACAGGGCACAGATACGCAGTATTTT. Protein product: CAWGQGTDTQYF. Variable domain in full (rest from reference TRBV30 and TRBJ2-3): SQTIHQWPATLVQPVGSPLSLECTVEGTSNPNLYWYRQAAGRGLQLLFYSVGIGQISSEVPQNLSASRPQDRQFILSSKKLLLSDSGFYLCAWGQGTDTQYFGPGTRLTVL.